Listed below are T cell receptor beta chains from one sample, sequenced in a study of identical twins. MiXCR, applied by TCRdb to the 5' RACE reads, yields one record per CDR3 protein. The data hold around 470,000 distinct CDR3 sequences, with approximately 15% observed a single time. The same sample was also used in a study of yellow fever vaccine responses in identical twins.

Sequenced sample: CD4+ T cells sorted from blood. Receptor source: a young woman in good health. The CDR3 runs from the conserved cysteine through the conserved F or W. A D gene is named only where the DNA matches it firmly. For some rows the clone size is stated as once, few or many, or as a class when expanded; others skip it.

size	V	D	J	DNA	CDR3
few	TRBV29-1	TRBD1	TRBJ2-7	TGCAGCGTGGGGACAGGGAACGAGCAGTACTTC	CSVGTGNEQYF
few	TRBV6-1	NA	TRBJ2-3	TGTGCCAGCAGTGAGGGTGGTTCCGGGGGGCTTACCTCTCCGCCCTCGGATACGCAGTATTTT	CASSEGGSGGLTSPPSDTQYF
NA	TRBV12-3/TRBV12-4	NA	TRBJ2-1	TGTGCCAGCAGCCCGCTCATCGAGCCAGATCCCTACAATGAGCAGTTCTTC	CASSPLIEPDPYNEQFF
NA	TRBV5-6	NA	TRBJ2-6	TGTGCCATCGGCCCCGGACTCCTCTGCTCTGGGGCCAACGTCCTGACTTTC	CAIGPGLLCSGANVLTF
many	TRBV5-1	NA	TRBJ1-2	TGCGCCAGCAGCTTGGGAACAGGGAAGGCATTGGATGGCTACACCTTC	CASSLGTGKALDGYTF
NA	TRBV18	NA	TRBJ2-5	TGTGCCAGCTCACCAAGTTTACAAGAGACCCAGTACTTC	CASSPSLQETQYF
NA	TRBV10-2	NA	TRBJ2-1	TGCGCCAGCAGTGAAATCATCAGCAATGAGCAGTTCTTC	CASSEIISNEQFF
NA	TRBV5-1	TRBD1	TRBJ2-2	TGCGCCAGCATCCAGACAGGGGGCGAAACCGGGGAGCTGTTTTTT	CASIQTGGETGELFF
few	TRBV4-1	TRBD2	TRBJ2-2	TGCGCCAGCAGACGTCGGGGGGGCCCCGATCCCGGGGAGCTGTTTTTT	CASRRRGGPDPGELFF
few	TRBV4-3	TRBD2	TRBJ2-1	TGCGCCAGCAGCCAAAATCCTCCGGTCGCGGGAGCGGGAGTTTTCAATGAGCAGTTCTTC	CASSQNPPVAGAGVFNEQFF
NA	TRBV28	TRBD1	TRBJ2-1	TGTGCCAGCAGTAGTAACAGGGGTTATGAGCAGTTCTTC	CASSSNRGYEQFF
NA	TRBV6-5	NA	TRBJ1-6	TGTGCCAGCAGTTACTCCGCACGGACAGATTATAATTCACCCCTCCACTTT	CASSYSARTDYNSPLHF
few	TRBV12-3/TRBV12-4	NA	TRBJ2-6	TGTGCCAGCAGTTTACCGCCGATCTCTGGGGCCAACGTCCTGACTTTC	CASSLPPISGANVLTF
NA	TRBV4-3	TRBD2	TRBJ2-1	TGCGCCAGCAGCCAAGATCCGACGGGAGGGCCTGTTAATGAGCAGTTCTTC	CASSQDPTGGPVNEQFF
NA	TRBV6-1	TRBD1	TRBJ1-2	TGTGCCAGCACAAAGACAGGGGGAGGTGGCTACACCTTC	CASTKTGGGGYTF
few	TRBV12-3/TRBV12-4	TRBD1	TRBJ2-5	TGTGCCAGCAGCGGAACCGGGACAGGGAACCAAGAGACCCAGTACTTC	CASSGTGTGNQETQYF
NA	TRBV12-3/TRBV12-4	TRBD1	TRBJ2-5	TGTGCCAGCAGTATTACACAGGGGAAGTACGAGACCCAGTACTTC	CASSITQGKYETQYF
NA	TRBV27	NA	TRBJ2-1	TGTGCCAGCAGTTTATCCCGGGGCTCCGAGCAGTTCTTC	CASSLSRGSEQFF
NA	TRBV7-9	TRBD1	TRBJ1-5	TGTGCCAGCAGCCCAGGACAGGGTTGGGGTCAGCCCCAGCATTTT	CASSPGQGWGQPQHF
few	TRBV28	NA	TRBJ1-5	TGTGCCAGCAGTAGGACGGGGAGTCAGCCCCAGCATTTT	CASSRTGSQPQHF
few	TRBV6-5	NA	TRBJ1-1	TGTGCCAGCAGTTTAAACGGGGCAAACCTGAACACTGAAGCTTTCTTT	CASSLNGANLNTEAFF
NA	TRBV5-6	TRBD2	TRBJ2-2	TGTGCCAGCAGCTTGTCTCTAGCGGGGGCCTTCACCGGGGAGCTGTTTTTT	CASSLSLAGAFTGELFF
few	TRBV12-3/TRBV12-4	NA	TRBJ2-7	TGTGCCAGCACCCACCCGAGCGGAGGAGTCTACGAGCAGTACTTC	CASTHPSGGVYEQYF
NA	TRBV28	NA	TRBJ2-7	TGTGCCAGCAGAGCCGACCCAGGGAGGTACGAGCAGTACTTC	CASRADPGRYEQYF
NA	TRBV4-2	TRBD2	TRBJ2-3	TGTGCCAGCAGCGGGCGGGAGGGTAGCACAGATACGCAGTATTTT	CASSGREGSTDTQYF
NA	TRBV7-2	NA	TRBJ2-1	TGTGCCAGCAGCTTATTAGGACACTACAATGAGCAGTTCTTC	CASSLLGHYNEQFF
few	TRBV14	NA	TRBJ2-1	TGTGCCAGCTCAGCGGCGGCGCTAGGGGAGCAGTTCTTC	CASSAAALGEQFF
few	TRBV5-1	NA	TRBJ1-6	TGCGCCAGCAGCCTAACCAGGGAATCACCCCTCCACTTT	CASSLTRESPLHF
NA	TRBV7-2	NA	TRBJ1-6	TGTGCCAGCAGCTCTGGGCGGGAGAGTTCACCCCTCCACTTT	CASSSGRESSPLHF
few	TRBV4-3	NA	TRBJ2-1	TGCGCCAGCAGCCAAGAAAGGAACGGATACAATGAGCAGTTCTTC	CASSQERNGYNEQFF
NA	TRBV6-1	NA	TRBJ2-1	TGTGCCAGCAGGGGATCAAGCTCCTACAATGAGCAGTTCTTC	CASRGSSSYNEQFF
few	TRBV20-1	NA	TRBJ2-1	TGCAGTGCTAGTTCGAGGGGGGTTTCCTACAATGAGCAGTTCTTC	CSASSRGVSYNEQFF
NA	TRBV3-1	TRBD2	TRBJ2-3	TGTGCCAGCAGCACCCAGGTTAGCGGGGGTACTTTAGATACGCAGTATTTT	CASSTQVSGGTLDTQYF
NA	TRBV4-3	NA	TRBJ2-2	TGCGCCAGCAGCCAACCCCCGGGCACCGGGGAGCTGTTTTTT	CASSQPPGTGELFF
NA	TRBV6-1	TRBD1	TRBJ2-1	TGTGCCAGCAGGAGACAGGGTTACAATGAGCAGTTCTTC	CASRRQGYNEQFF
NA	TRBV28	TRBD2	TRBJ2-3	TGTGCCAGCAGTTCCCCCGGGACTAGCGGGGGAAACAGGGTAGATACGCAGTATTTT	CASSSPGTSGGNRVDTQYF
few	TRBV7-2	NA	TRBJ2-3	TGTGCCAGCAGCACAAAGGCCCTCACAGATACGCAGTATTTT	CASSTKALTDTQYF
few	TRBV27	NA	TRBJ1-4	TGTGCCAGCAGTCAGTCGGCGAGGGGAGAAAAACTGTTTTTT	CASSQSARGEKLFF
NA	TRBV11-2	TRBD1	TRBJ2-7	TGTGCCAGCAACACCGGGACAGGGAGTAAACTCTCCTCCTACGAGCAGTACTTC	CASNTGTGSKLSSYEQYF
few	TRBV10-3	NA	TRBJ2-1	TGTGCCATCAGTGCCCCTAAGGGGGGGGAGCAGTTCTTC	CAISAPKGGEQFF
NA	TRBV7-7	NA	TRBJ2-5	TGTGCTAGCAGCTTAGTAGGGTGGGAGCCGGGGGAGACCCAGTACTTC	CASSLVGWEPGETQYF
few	TRBV7-9	TRBD2	TRBJ2-3	TGTGCCAGCAGCAGAAGACTAGCGGCTAGCACAGATACGCAGTATTTT	CASSRRLAASTDTQYF
NA	TRBV3-1	NA	TRBJ1-1	TGTGCCAGCAGCCAAATGTGGATTGATGACGGGGAGGCTGAAGCTTTCTTT	CASSQMWIDDGEAEAFF
NA	TRBV12-5	NA	TRBJ1-2	TGTGCTAGTGGAACCCTCCCCAACTATGGCTACACCTTC	CASGTLPNYGYTF
NA	TRBV6-5	NA	TRBJ1-2	TGTGCCAGCAGTTACTCGAGTGGCAGTGCAAACACCTTC	CASSYSSGSANTF
NA	TRBV2	TRBD1	TRBJ1-5	TGTGCCAGCAGTGAACCGGGACAGTTCCAGCATTTT	CASSEPGQFQHF
few	TRBV15	NA	TRBJ1-1	TGTGCCACCAGCAACAGGTTGAACACTGAAGCTTTCTTT	CATSNRLNTEAFF
many	TRBV12-3/TRBV12-4	NA	TRBJ2-1	TGTGCCAGCAGTTTAGTAGGGGACCGTAGCAATGAGCAGTTCTTC	CASSLVGDRSNEQFF
few	TRBV7-9	NA	TRBJ2-7	TGTGCCAGCAGCTTATCCGGGAATTACGAGCAGTACTTC	CASSLSGNYEQYF
NA	TRBV7-8	NA	TRBJ2-7	TGTGCCAGCAGCTTAGCGCTTTCGACGCCCGGGATTTCATACGAGCAGTACTTC	CASSLALSTPGISYEQYF
NA	TRBV6-1	NA	TRBJ2-7	TGTGCCAGCAGCCCCACCGCGGGACTCGGCGGCTACGAGCAGTACTTC	CASSPTAGLGGYEQYF
NA	TRBV2	NA	TRBJ2-5	TGTGCCAGCAGTGCGCCGGACAGACAAGAGACCCAGTACTTC	CASSAPDRQETQYF
many	TRBV29-1	TRBD1	TRBJ1-5	TGCAGCGTCTCCAGGGGACAGGGGCAGCCCCAGCATTTT	CSVSRGQGQPQHF
NA	TRBV25-1	NA	TRBJ1-6	TGTGCCAGCAGTGAATCCACAGCGGGGGATAATTCACCCCTCCACTTT	CASSESTAGDNSPLHF